These T cell receptor beta chains were read from a single sample in a study of OX40 agonist ivuxolimab in advanced cancers. Some clones are missing from TCRdb's copy, which holds only in-frame ones; the method was immunoSEQ multiplex PCR. The table has about 46,000 clones, approximately 86% seen once; the top ten hold around 11%. The sample was CD4+ or CD8+ T cells sorted from blood, taken in a trial of the OX40 agonist ivuxolimab. The receptors were gathered from an adult with an advanced solid tumor such as melanoma, head and neck, liver or kidney cancer. Both conserved end residues are trimmed from each CDR3.

V: TRBV12-5; J: TRBJ2-3; CDR3: ASGLVMVGRGSPWEY
V: TRBV7-2; J: TRBJ2-1; CDR3: ASSQTSGGANEQF
V: TRBV10-1; J: TRBJ1-4; CDR3: ATPPGGRGLRTNEKLF
V: TRBV7-2; J: TRBJ2-7; CDR3: ASSLPGTSAGPEQY
V: TRBV7-2; J: TRBJ2-3; CDR3: ASSLRAGGEGTDTQY
V: TRBV6-6; J: TRBJ1-5; CDR3: ASSYAQGDQPQH
V: TRBV9; J: TRBJ1-6; CDR3: ASSDDGGGGSPLH
V: TRBV25-1; J: TRBJ2-1; CDR3: ASSGGGNEQF
V: TRBV29-1; J: TRBJ1-1; CDR3: SVDRTGMNTEAF
V: TRBV27; J: TRBJ2-7; CDR3: ASSLSSILSYEQY
V: TRBV9; J: TRBJ2-1; CDR3: ASSATPSGTSGGNEQF
V: TRBV7-6; J: TRBJ1-4; CDR3: ASSLVWGREKLF
V: TRBV29-1; J: TRBJ1-2; CDR3: SVEGSGPVGYT
V: TRBV7-2; J: TRBJ2-3; CDR3: ASSLGDTDTQY
V: TRBV7-9; J: TRBJ1-5; CDR3: ASSPANDRYGQPQH
V: TRBV5-8; J: TRBJ2-2; CDR3: ASSFGGPGTGELF
V: TRBV6-1; J: TRBJ1-2; CDR3: ASSELRTGGDYGYT
V: TRBV5-8; J: TRBJ2-7; CDR3: ASSRDPYEQY
V: TRBV5-8; J: TRBJ1-1; CDR3: ASSLVRGARFMNTEAF
V: TRBV27; J: TRBJ2-2; CDR3: GTRLAGGPGELF
V: TRBV7-8; J: TRBJ1-2; CDR3: ASSLDRAGTNYGYT